Included here is one T cell receptor beta chain sequence, with context. This entry is derived from a study of coeliac disease. Sequencing used one aliquot of 500,000 or so cells per fraction. The method was immunoSEQ multiplex PCR; TCRdb's version includes in-frame clones alone and lacks a portion of them. Here the sample spans around 3,900 clones, under 70% being singletons. Germline V CDR1 and CDR2: SGDLS, YYNGEE. This CDR3 spans 17 amino acids. V was cut by 0 bases and J by 7 bases, with 20 bases left in between. The rearrangement uses TRBV9 and TRBJ2-1; the D gene is possibly TRBD1 (6 bases). Sequencing was carried out using lymphocytes from the gut lamina propria. This clonotype was sampled from a woman aged 30 to 39 without celiac disease. CDR3 protein: CASSVGLVQGFDNEQFF. For the CDR3, the DNA is TGTGCCAGCAGCGTAGGATTAGTACAGGGTTTCGATAATGAGCAGTTCTTC.